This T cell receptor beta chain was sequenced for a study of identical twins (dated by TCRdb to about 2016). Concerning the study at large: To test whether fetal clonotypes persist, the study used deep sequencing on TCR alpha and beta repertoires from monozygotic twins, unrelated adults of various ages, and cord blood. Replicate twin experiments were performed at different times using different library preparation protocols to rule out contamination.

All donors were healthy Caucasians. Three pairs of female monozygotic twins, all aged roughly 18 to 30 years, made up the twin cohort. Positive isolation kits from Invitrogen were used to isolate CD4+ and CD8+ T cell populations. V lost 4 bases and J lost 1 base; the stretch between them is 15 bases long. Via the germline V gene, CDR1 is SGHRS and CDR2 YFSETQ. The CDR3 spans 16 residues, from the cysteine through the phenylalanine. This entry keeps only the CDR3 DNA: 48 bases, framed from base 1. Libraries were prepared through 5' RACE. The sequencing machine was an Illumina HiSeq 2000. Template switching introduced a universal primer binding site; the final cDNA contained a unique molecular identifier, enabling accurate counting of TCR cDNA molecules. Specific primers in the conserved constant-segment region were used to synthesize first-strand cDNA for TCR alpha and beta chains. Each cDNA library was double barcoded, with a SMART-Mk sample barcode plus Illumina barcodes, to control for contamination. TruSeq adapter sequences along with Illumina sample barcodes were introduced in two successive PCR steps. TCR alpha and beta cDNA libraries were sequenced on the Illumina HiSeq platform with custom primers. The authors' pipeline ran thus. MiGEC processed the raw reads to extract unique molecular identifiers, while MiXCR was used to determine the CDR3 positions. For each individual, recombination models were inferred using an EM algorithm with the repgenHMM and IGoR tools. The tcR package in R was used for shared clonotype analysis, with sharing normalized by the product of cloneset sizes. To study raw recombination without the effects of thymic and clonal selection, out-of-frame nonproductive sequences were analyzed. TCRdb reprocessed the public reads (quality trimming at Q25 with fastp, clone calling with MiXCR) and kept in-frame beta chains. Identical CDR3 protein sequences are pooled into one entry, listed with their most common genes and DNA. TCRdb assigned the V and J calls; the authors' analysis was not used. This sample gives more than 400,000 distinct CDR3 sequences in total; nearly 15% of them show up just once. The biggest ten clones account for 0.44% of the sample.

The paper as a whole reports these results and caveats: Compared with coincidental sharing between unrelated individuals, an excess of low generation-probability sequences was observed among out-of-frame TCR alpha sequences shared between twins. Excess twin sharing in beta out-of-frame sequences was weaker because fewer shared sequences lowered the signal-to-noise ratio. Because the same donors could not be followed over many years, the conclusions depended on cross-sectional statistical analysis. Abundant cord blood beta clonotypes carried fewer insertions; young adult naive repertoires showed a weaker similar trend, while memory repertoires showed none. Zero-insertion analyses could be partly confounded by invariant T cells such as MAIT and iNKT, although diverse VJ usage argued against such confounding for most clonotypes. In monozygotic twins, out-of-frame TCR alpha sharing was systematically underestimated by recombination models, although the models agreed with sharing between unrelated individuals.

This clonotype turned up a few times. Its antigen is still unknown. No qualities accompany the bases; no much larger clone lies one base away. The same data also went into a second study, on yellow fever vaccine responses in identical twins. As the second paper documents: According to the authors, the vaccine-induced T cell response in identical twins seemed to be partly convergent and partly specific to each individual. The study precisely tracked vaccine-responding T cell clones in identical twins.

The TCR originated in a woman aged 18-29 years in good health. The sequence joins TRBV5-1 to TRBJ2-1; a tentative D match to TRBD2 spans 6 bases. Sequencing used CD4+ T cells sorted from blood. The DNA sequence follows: TGCGCCAGCAGCCTTAGTCTAGCGAGATCCTACAATGAGCAGTTCTTC. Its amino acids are CASSLSLARSYNEQFF.